A selection of T cell receptor beta chains follows, all from one sample in a study of cytomegalovirus exposure and HLA in healthy donors. Method: immunoSEQ multiplex PCR; TCRdb's copy keeps in-frame clones and lacks some. The table records under 300,000 clones, approximately 84% of them present only once. Specimen: PBMCs. The receptors were sampled from a woman aged 40 to 49 in good health and CMV-seropositive. The CDR3 runs from the conserved cysteine through the conserved F or W.

V gene: TRBV2
J gene: TRBJ1-2
CDR3 protein: CASRSGQSNYGYTF

V gene: TRBV4-2
J gene: TRBJ2-6
CDR3 protein: CASSQDTSGMTGANVLTF

V gene: TRBV28
J gene: TRBJ2-3
CDR3 protein: CASSLPASVGGSATQYF

V gene: TRBV15
J gene: TRBJ2-3
CDR3 protein: CATSRGHSTDTQYF

V gene: TRBV30
J gene: TRBJ2-7
CDR3 protein: CAWSVNSYEQYF

V gene: TRBV7-2
J gene: TRBJ2-1
CDR3 protein: CASSLFKRESGNEQFF

V gene: TRBV4-3
J gene: TRBJ2-2
CDR3 protein: CASSQVASGRANTGELFF

V gene: TRBV30
J gene: TRBJ2-3
CDR3 protein: CAWSLSSGRSDTQYF

V gene: TRBV5-8
J gene: TRBJ2-7
CDR3 protein: CASSLELRTDTYEQYF

V gene: TRBV5-4
J gene: TRBJ2-7
CDR3 protein: CASSFGGVSYEQYF

V gene: TRBV7-2
J gene: TRBJ2-1
CDR3 protein: CASSLEPVSDEQFF

V gene: TRBV7-6
J gene: TRBJ1-5
CDR3 protein: CASSPGQERNQPQHF

V gene: TRBV18
J gene: TRBJ1-2
CDR3 protein: CASSPAGGSYGYTF

V gene: TRBV19
J gene: TRBJ2-7
CDR3 protein: CASSTRQGNIHEQYF

V gene: TRBV7-9
J gene: TRBJ2-5
CDR3 protein: CASSLSRGTGQVETQYF

V gene: TRBV7-9
J gene: TRBJ2-1
CDR3 protein: CASSLESGFRNEQFF

V gene: TRBV9
J gene: TRBJ2-7
CDR3 protein: CASSVGDRSSYEQYF

V gene: TRBV9
J gene: TRBJ2-3
CDR3 protein: CASSATDTQYF

V gene: TRBV4-2
J gene: TRBJ1-3
CDR3 protein: CASSQGGTGNTIYF

V gene: TRBV13
J gene: TRBJ2-2
CDR3 protein: CASTGAIGELFF

V gene: TRBV19
J gene: TRBJ2-1
CDR3 protein: CASSIRLAYNEQFF

V gene: TRBV9
J gene: TRBJ1-3
CDR3 protein: CASSVERAVYGNTIYF

V gene: TRBV5-4
J gene: TRBJ1-2
CDR3 protein: CASSLQGVKDYGYTF

V gene: TRBV7-9
J gene: TRBJ1-6
CDR3 protein: CASSLGTGVSYNSPLHF

V gene: TRBV10-3
J gene: TRBJ1-2
CDR3 protein: CAIGGGRYGYTF

V gene: TRBV29-1
J gene: TRBJ2-5
CDR3 protein: CSVVPTEETQYF

V gene: TRBV2
J gene: TRBJ2-3
CDR3 protein: CASSGSTDTQYF

V gene: TRBV28
J gene: TRBJ2-7
CDR3 protein: CASLGQGVSEQYF

V gene: TRBV19
J gene: TRBJ2-7
CDR3 protein: CASSIAQVHEQYF

V gene: TRBV27
J gene: TRBJ2-5
CDR3 protein: CASGQGAGETQYF

V gene: TRBV6-1
J gene: TRBJ2-4
CDR3 protein: CASSEIGRENIQYF

V gene: TRBV5-1
J gene: TRBJ2-2
CDR3 protein: CASSLARSGTLTGELFF

V gene: TRBV19
J gene: TRBJ2-7
CDR3 protein: CASSIGTGSSYEQYF

V gene: TRBV18
J gene: TRBJ1-5
CDR3 protein: CASSTGAHQPQHF

V gene: TRBV19
J gene: TRBJ1-1
CDR3 protein: CASTQEAQSEAFF

V gene: TRBV9
J gene: TRBJ1-3
CDR3 protein: CASSATGDSLGGTIYF

V gene: TRBV19
J gene: TRBJ1-5
CDR3 protein: CASSAGLTIAQHF

V gene: TRBV7-9
J gene: TRBJ1-4
CDR3 protein: CASSLADGVYEKLFF

V gene: TRBV18
J gene: TRBJ1-1
CDR3 protein: CASSPLSGVAEAFF

V gene: TRBV6-5
J gene: TRBJ1-3
CDR3 protein: CASSSTGAGVGNTIYF

V gene: TRBV6-1
J gene: TRBJ1-5
CDR3 protein: CASSEAGDWQPQHF

V gene: TRBV30
J gene: TRBJ2-5
CDR3 protein: CAWSRDRQRETQYF

V gene: TRBV7-6
J gene: TRBJ1-4
CDR3 protein: CASSFGTNEKLFF

V gene: TRBV28
J gene: TRBJ2-7
CDR3 protein: CASSTTSGASEQYF

V gene: TRBV5-1
J gene: TRBJ2-7
CDR3 protein: CASSPGLAGFGEQYF

V gene: TRBV19
J gene: TRBJ2-1
CDR3 protein: CASSILSGSSYNEQFF

V gene: TRBV5-5
J gene: TRBJ2-7
CDR3 protein: CASSFWDGRRREQYF

V gene: TRBV5-4
J gene: TRBJ2-5
CDR3 protein: CASKGTSGMETQYF

V gene: TRBV18
J gene: TRBJ2-7
CDR3 protein: CASSPPGLAGEEQYF

V gene: TRBV28
J gene: TRBJ1-5
CDR3 protein: CATTGVLSNQPQHF

V gene: TRBV7-9
J gene: TRBJ1-6
CDR3 protein: CASSSVDRGPSPLHF

V gene: TRBV27
J gene: TRBJ2-2
CDR3 protein: CASSSTNTNTGELFF

V gene: TRBV5-1
J gene: TRBJ1-4
CDR3 protein: CASSLGPLGNEKLFF

V gene: TRBV7-8
J gene: TRBJ2-1
CDR3 protein: CASSLGASGRASNEQFF

V gene: TRBV9
J gene: TRBJ1-2
CDR3 protein: CASSPGGSWSVIYGYTF